These 12 T cell receptor beta chains were all obtained from the same sample, sequenced in a study of shared clonotypes between healthy human individuals (TCRdb year 2020). Receptor libraries were prepared by the immunoSEQ multiplex PCR assay. TCRdb re-hosts the immuneACCESS table, in-frame sequences only. Its copies lack some clones; in the studies checked, an unresolved V gene accounts for under half of them, and the cause for the rest is not known. This sample gives roughly 600,000 clones in total; roughly 98% of them show up just once. The ten largest clones capture approximately 0.3% of the sample. CD8 naive samples were obtained by positive selection for CCR7 among CD45RO-negative cells, yielding a CD45RA+CCR7+ population from which TemRA cells were excluded. The sequenced material came from naive CD8+ T cells sorted from blood. The sample's cell subset or site label, decoded: CD45RA+CCR7+. The receptors stem from a man aged 25-40 years in good health.

This clone occurred a few times. The chain uses TRBV4-1 and TRBJ2-7; possibly TRBD1 for D (6 bases). V lost 2 bases, J lost 1 base, and 12 bases lay in between. The length of the CDR3 is 15 residues. CDR1 and CDR2 (germline): MGHRA, YSYEKL. The CDR3 sequence is CASSQMTGDSYEQYF. CDR3 sequence (DNA): TGCGCCAGCAGCCAAATGACAGGTGATTCCTACGAGCAGTACTTC.

CDR3 residues: CASSKTGFANEKLFF. CDR3 DNA: TGTGCCAGCAGTAAAACAGGGTTTGCTAATGAAAAACTGTTTTTT. The chain links TRBV28 to TRBJ1-4; D might be TRBD1 (6 bases). From germline, CDR1 is MDHEN and CDR2 SYDVKM. Between the trimmed V and J ends, which lost 5 bases and 3 bases, there was a span of 13 bases. This CDR3 has 15 amino acids.

J is TRBJ2-1 and V is TRBV27; 10 bases fit TRBD1. CDR1 MNHEY and CDR2 SMNVEV come from the germline V gene (reference sequence). The length of the CDR3 is 14 residues. With V trimmed by 7 bases and J by 4 bases, 4 bases remained unmatched. CDR3 sequence (DNA): TGTGCCAGCAACGCGGGACAGGGGTACAATGAGCAGTTCTTC. This translates into CASNAGQGYNEQFF.

The chain carries TRBV27 and TRBJ2-1; 9 bases fit TRBD2. V dropped 7 bases and J dropped 5; count of bases not matched to a gene: 9. The CDR3 runs to 15 residues. The germline V gene has CDR1 MNHEY and CDR2 SMNVEV (reference sequence). CDR3 sequence reads: CASTFGLAGNNEQFF. CDR3 bases: TGTGCCAGCACCTTTGGGCTAGCGGGGAACAATGAGCAGTTCTTC.

The rearrangement links TRBV2 to TRBJ2-7; perhaps TRBD2 as D (7 bases). Germline CDR1 reads SNHLY; CDR2 reads FYNNEI. Deletions cut 5 bases from V and 2 bases from J, with 13 bases between. CDR3 length: 14 amino acids. The CDR3 DNA is TGTGCCAGCAGTAGATCGGGGGGCCCCTACGAGCAGTACTTC. This encodes CASSRSGGPYEQYF.

The V and J genes are TRBV5-5 and TRBJ2-7; 12 bases are a match to TRBD2. Losses at the gene ends were 3 bases for V and 7 bases for J; bases not matched to a gene: 5. The CDR3 is made up of 14 amino acids. CDR1 and CDR2 (germline): SGHKS, YYEKEE (reference sequence). CDR3 amino acids: CASSWRLAGDEQYF. The CDR3 bases are TGTGCCAGCAGCTGGAGACTAGCGGGAGATGAGCAGTACTTC.

The chain employs TRBV6-6 and TRBJ1-5; no definite D call. V was clipped by 5 bases and J by 9 bases, with 23 bases between them. CDR3 length: 16 amino acids. CDR1 is MNHNY, CDR2 SVGAGI, per germline (reference sequence). The CDR3 bases are TGTGCCAGCAGTCCGGACGGAAACTTTGTTCGTACGCCCCAGCATTTT. It yields the protein CASSPDGNFVRTPQHF.

V and J are TRBV11-2 and TRBJ2-7; D tentatively reads TRBD1 or TRBD2 (5 bases each). Germline V gene sequence: CDR1 SGHAT, CDR2 FQNNGV. The CDR3 is made up of 14 amino acids. Trimming left V 6 bases short and J 4 bases short, with 16 bases between. CDR3 amino acids: CASRMSGTPYEQYF. In DNA form, the CDR3 reads TGTGCCAGCAGGATGTCCGGGACCCCGTACGAGCAGTACTTC.

The rearrangement links TRBV5-1 to TRBJ2-2; D remains unclear. The CDR3 is 15 amino acids. V dropped 4 bases and J dropped 1 base, with 11 bases sitting between them. Germline V CDR1 and CDR2: SGHRS, YFSETQ. DNA of the CDR3: TGCGCCAGCAGCCCTGGCGGCGGGAACACCGGGGAGCTGTTTTTT. As protein: CASSPGGGNTGELFF.

The CDR3, as DNA: TGCAGCGCCGGGACTTTAAACACCGGGGAGCTGTTTTTT. It translates to CSAGTLNTGELFF. The chain employs TRBV29-1 and TRBJ2-2, with a weak D call TRBD2 (6 bases). Trimming pared 7 bases from V and 2 bases from J, leaving 11 bases between. The V gene's germline CDR1 is SQVTM and CDR2 ANQGSEA. This CDR3 spans 13 amino acids.

The chain employs TRBV19 and TRBJ2-1; TRBD2 might be the D (7 bases). This CDR3 contains 14 residues. V lost 5 bases to trimming and J lost 8 bases, with 16 bases between them. Germline CDR1 LNHDA, CDR2 SQIVND (reference sequence). The CDR3 region has the DNA TGTGCCAGTAGTGTTCCGGGGGGCCCCGATGAGCAGTTCTTC. Its protein is CASSVPGGPDEQFF.

This clone was recorded once. The chain carries TRBV29-1 and TRBJ2-7, with TRBD1 identical over 7 bases. Germline values: CDR1 SQVTM, CDR2 ANQGSEA. Germline trimming cut 4 bases from V and 2 bases from J; bases unmatched to any gene: 26. The CDR3 runs 20 residues. The CDR3 DNA reads as TGCAGCGTTGTCGCCTCCCAGGGGGACAGCACCTATTCCAGGACCTACGAGCAGTACTTC. Translating it yields CSVVASQGDSTYSRTYEQYF.